A single T cell receptor beta chain is shown here with its context. CDR3 length: 11 amino acids. Germline V gene data show CDR1 as SQVTM and CDR2 as ANQGSEA. V gave up 6 bases and J gave up 9 bases; unmatched junction bases: 5. Random-hexamer reverse transcription was applied to about 0.5 to 1 ug RNA. Each CDR3 protein gets one entry after TCRdb re-called the immunoSEQ multiplex PCR reads with MiXCR. The top ten hold around 0.25% of the sample, which has fewer than 80,000 distinct CDR3 sequences, around 93% seen once. This specimen comes from a study of CD8 T cells in Susac syndrome. The receptor was isolated from a human donor in good health. The chain carries TRBV29-1 and TRBJ2-1, with TRBD2 matching 7 bases. Sequencing used CD8+ T cells from PBMCs. This CDR3 reads CSVTVAGEQFF. The CDR3 DNA follows: TGCAGCGTCACGGTAGCGGGTGAGCAGTTCTTC.